This T cell receptor beta chain was identified in a study of CD8 T cells in Susac syndrome. Germline V gene lookup returns CDR1 KGHSH and CDR2 LQKENI. The length of the CDR3 is 15 residues. V dropped 2 bases and J dropped 6; count of bases not matched to a gene: 6. Random hexamers were used to reverse transcribe an amount of roughly 0.45 to 1 ug RNA. Multiplex immunoSEQ PCR targeted 54 Vbeta and 13 Jbeta TCR beta segments. MiXCR, run by TCRdb on the immunoSEQ multiplex PCR reads, gives a single entry per CDR3 protein. Here the sample spans approximately 200,000 distinct CDR3 sequences, 85% to 95% being singletons. TCR beta sequencing covered blood CD8+ and CD4+ T cells. Each multiple sclerosis control was a treatment-naive patient with relapsing-remitting disease that was either stable or active. In contrast to the negatively isolated CD8+ and CD4+ T cells, TEMRA cells were FACS-enriched.

The material sequenced was CD4+ T cells from PBMCs. This TCR was sampled from a human donor with multiple sclerosis. This chain joins TRBV18 and TRBJ1-2; 10 positions agree with TRBD1. The CDR3 sequence: CASSPRQGAGDGYTF. The CDR3 DNA is TGTGCCAGCTCACCAAGACAGGGGGCCGGGGATGGCTACACCTTC.